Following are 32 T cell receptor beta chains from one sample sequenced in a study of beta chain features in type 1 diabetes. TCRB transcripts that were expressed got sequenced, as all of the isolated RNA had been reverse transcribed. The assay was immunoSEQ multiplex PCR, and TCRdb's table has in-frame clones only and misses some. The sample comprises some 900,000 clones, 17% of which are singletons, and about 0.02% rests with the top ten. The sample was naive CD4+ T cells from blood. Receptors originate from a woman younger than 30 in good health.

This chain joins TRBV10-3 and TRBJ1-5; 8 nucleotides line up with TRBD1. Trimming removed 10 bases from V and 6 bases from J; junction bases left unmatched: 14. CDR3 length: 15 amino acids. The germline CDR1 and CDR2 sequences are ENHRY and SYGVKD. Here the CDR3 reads CATAVGQGSFQPQHF. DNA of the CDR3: TGTGCCACCGCCGTCGGACAGGGAAGTTTTCAGCCCCAGCATTTT.

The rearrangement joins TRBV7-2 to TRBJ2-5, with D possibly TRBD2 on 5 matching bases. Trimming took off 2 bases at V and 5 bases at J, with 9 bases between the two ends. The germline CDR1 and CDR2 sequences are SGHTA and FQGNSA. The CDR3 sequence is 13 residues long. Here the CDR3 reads CASSLQEAETQYF. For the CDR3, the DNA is TGTGCCAGCAGCTTACAGGAGGCTGAGACCCAGTACTTC.

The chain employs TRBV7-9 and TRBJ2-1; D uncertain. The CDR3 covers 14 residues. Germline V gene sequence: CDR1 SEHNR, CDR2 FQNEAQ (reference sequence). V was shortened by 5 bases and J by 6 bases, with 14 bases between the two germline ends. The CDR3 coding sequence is TGTGCCAGCAGCCCAAGGATTTTAGGCAATGAGCAGTTCTTC. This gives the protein CASSPRILGNEQFF.

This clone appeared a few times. This CDR3 is CASIRGDSYNEQFF. DNA of the CDR3: TGTGCCAGCATTCGCGGCGACTCCTACAATGAGCAGTTCTTC. V is TRBV28 and J is TRBJ2-1, with unresolved D. CDR1 is MDHEN and CDR2 is SYDVKM in the germline V gene. Deletions cut 7 bases from V and 0 bases from J, with 10 bases between. The CDR3 has 14 amino acids.

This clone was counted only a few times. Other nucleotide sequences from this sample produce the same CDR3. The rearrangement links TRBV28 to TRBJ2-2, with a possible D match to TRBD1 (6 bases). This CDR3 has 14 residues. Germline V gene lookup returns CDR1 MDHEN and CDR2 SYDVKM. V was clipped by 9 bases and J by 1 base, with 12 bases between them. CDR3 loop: CASSVGQNTGELFF. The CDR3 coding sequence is TGTGCCAGTTCCGTGGGACAGAACACCGGGGAGCTGTTTTTT.

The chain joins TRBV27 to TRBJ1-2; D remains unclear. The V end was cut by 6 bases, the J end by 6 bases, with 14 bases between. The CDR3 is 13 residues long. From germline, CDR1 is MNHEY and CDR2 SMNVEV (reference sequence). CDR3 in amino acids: CASSPRDGNGYTF. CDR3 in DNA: TGTGCCAGCAGCCCCCGCGACGGCAATGGCTACACCTTC.

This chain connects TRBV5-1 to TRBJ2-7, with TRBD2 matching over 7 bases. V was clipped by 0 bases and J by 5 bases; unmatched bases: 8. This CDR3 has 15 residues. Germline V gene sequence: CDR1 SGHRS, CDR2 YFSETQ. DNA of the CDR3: TGCGCCAGCAGCTTGGAGGCTAGCGGTAGGCACGAGCAGTACTTC. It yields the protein CASSLEASGRHEQYF.

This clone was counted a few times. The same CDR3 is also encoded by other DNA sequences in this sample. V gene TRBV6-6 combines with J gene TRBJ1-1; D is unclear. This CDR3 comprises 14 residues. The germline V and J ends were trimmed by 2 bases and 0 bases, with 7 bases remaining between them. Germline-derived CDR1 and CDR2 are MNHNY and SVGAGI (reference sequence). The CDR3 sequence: CASSYGQLNTEAFF. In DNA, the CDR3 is TGTGCCAGCAGTTACGGCCAGTTGAACACTGAAGCTTTCTTT.

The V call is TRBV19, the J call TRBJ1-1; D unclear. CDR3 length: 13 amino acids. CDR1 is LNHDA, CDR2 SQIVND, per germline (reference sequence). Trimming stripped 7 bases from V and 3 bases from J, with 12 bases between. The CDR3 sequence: CASIGRWDTEAFF. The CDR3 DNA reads TGTGCCAGTATCGGGAGGTGGGACACTGAAGCTTTCTTT. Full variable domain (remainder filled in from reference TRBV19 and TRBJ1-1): DGGITQSPKYLFRKEGQNVTLSCEQNLNHDAMYWYRQDPGQGLRLIYYSQIVNDFQKGDIAEGYSVSREKKESFPLTVTSAQKNPTAFYLCASIGRWDTEAFFGQGTRLTVV.

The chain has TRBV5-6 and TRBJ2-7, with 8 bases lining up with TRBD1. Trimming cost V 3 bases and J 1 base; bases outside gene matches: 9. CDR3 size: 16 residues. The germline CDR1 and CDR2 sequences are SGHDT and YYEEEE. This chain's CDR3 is CASSSRGTGLSYEQYF. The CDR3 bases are TGTGCCAGCAGCTCAAGGGGGACAGGCCTATCCTACGAGCAGTACTTC. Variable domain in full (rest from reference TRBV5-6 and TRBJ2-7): DAGVTQSPTHLIKTRGQQVTLRCSPKSGHDTVSWYQQALGQGPQFIFQYYEEEERQRGNFPDRFSGHQFPNYSSELNVNALLLGDSALYLCASSSRGTGLSYEQYFGPGTRLTVT.

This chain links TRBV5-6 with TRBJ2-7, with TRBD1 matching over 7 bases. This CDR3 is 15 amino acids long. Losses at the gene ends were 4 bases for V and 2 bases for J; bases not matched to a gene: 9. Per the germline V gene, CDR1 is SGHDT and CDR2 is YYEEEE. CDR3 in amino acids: CASSHTGTVAYEQYF. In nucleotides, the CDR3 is TGTGCCAGCAGCCATACCGGGACAGTAGCCTACGAGCAGTACTTC.

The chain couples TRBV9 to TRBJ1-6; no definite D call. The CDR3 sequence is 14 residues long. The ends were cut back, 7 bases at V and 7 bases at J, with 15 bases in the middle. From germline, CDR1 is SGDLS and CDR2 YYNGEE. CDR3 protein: CASSSGSRNSPLHF. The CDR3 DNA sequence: TGTGCCAGCTCATCGGGGAGCCGGAATTCACCCCTCCACTTT.

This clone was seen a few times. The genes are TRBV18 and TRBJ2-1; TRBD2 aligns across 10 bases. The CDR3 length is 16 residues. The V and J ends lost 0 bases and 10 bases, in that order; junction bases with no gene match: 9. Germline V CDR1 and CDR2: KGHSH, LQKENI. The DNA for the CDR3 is TGTGCCAGCTCACCACCACAGCTAGCGGGAGCTCACGAGCAGTTCTTC. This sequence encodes CASSPPQLAGAHEQFF. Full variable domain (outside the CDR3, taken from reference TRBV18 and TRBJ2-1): NAGVMQNPRHLVRRRGQEARLRCSPMKGHSHVYWYRQLPEEGLKFMVYLQKENIIDESGMPKERFSAEFPKEGPSILRIQQVVRGDSAAYFCASSPPQLAGAHEQFFGPGTRLTVL.

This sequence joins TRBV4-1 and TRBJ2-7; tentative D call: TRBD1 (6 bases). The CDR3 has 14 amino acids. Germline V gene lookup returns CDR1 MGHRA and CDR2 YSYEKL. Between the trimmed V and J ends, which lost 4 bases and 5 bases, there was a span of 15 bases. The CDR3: CASSPAEDSDEQYF. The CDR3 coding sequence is TGCGCCAGCAGCCCCGCTGAGGACAGCGACGAGCAGTACTTC.

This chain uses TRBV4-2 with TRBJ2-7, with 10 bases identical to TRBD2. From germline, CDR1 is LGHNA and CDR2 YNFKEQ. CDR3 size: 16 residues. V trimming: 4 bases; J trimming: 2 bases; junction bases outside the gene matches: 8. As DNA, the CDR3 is TGTGCCAGCAGCCCCAGCCTAGCGGGAGTGACCTACGAGCAGTACTTC. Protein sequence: CASSPSLAGVTYEQYF.

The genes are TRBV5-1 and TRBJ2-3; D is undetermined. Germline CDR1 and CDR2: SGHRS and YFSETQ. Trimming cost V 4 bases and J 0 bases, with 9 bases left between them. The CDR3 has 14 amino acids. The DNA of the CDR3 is TGCGCCAGCAGCGCAAGAACTAGCACAGATACGCAGTATTTT. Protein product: CASSARTSTDTQYF.

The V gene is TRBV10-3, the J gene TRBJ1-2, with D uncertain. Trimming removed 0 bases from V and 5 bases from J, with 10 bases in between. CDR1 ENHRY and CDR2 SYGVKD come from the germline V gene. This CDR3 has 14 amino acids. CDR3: CAISESRQPYGYTF. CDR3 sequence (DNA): TGTGCCATCAGTGAGTCGAGGCAGCCTTATGGCTACACCTTC.

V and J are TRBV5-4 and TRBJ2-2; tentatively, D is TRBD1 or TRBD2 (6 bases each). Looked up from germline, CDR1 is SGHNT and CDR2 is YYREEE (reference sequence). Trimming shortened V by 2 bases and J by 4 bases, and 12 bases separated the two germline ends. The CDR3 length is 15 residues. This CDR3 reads CASSLQGLTTGELFF. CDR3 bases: TGTGCCAGCAGCTTACAGGGACTCACCACCGGGGAGCTGTTTTTT.

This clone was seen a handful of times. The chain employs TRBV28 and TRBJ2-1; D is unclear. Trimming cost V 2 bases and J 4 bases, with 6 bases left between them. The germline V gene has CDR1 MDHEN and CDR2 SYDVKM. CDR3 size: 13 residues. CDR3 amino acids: CASSLVYYNEQFF. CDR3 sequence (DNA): TGTGCCAGCAGTTTAGTTTATTACAATGAGCAGTTCTTC.

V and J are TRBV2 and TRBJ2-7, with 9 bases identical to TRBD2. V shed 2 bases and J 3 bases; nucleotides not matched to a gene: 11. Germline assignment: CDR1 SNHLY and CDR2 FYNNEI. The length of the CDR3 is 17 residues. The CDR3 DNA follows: TGTGCCAGCAGTGAAATTCCTTCTAGCGGGACCCTCTACGAGCAGTACTTC. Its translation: CASSEIPSSGTLYEQYF.

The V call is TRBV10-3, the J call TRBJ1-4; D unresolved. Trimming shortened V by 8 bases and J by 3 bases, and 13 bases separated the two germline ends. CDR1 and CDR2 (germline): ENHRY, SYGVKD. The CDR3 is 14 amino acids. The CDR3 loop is CAIGRLPANEKLFF. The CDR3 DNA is TGTGCCATCGGTCGGCTTCCCGCTAATGAAAAACTGTTTTTT.

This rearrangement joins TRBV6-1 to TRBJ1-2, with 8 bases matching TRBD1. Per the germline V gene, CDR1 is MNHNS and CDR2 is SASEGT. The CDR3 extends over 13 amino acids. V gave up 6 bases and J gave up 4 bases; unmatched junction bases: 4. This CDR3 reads CASSRGQGYGYTF. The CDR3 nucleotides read TGTGCCAGCAGCCGTGGACAGGGCTATGGCTACACCTTC.

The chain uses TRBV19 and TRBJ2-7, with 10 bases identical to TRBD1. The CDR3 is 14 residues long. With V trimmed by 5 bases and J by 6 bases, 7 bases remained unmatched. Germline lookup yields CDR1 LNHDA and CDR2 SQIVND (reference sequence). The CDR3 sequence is CASSHSGTGAEQYF. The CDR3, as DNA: TGTGCCAGTAGTCACTCCGGGACAGGGGCCGAGCAGTACTTC. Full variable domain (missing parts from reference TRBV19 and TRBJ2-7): DGGITQSPKYLFRKEGQNVTLSCEQNLNHDAMYWYRQDPGQGLRLIYYSQIVNDFQKGDIAEGYSVSREKKESFPLTVTSAQKNPTAFYLCASSHSGTGAEQYFGPGTRLTVT.

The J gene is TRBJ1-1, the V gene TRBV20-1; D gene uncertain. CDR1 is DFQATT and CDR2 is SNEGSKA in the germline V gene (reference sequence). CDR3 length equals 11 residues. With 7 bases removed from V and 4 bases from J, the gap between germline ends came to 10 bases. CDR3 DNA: TGCAGTGTAGTATCGTTCACTGAAGCTTTCTTT. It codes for CSVVSFTEAFF.

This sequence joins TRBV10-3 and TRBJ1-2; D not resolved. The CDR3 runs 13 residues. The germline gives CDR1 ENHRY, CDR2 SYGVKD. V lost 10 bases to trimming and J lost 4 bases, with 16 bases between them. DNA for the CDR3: TGTGCCACGATCACTCAACACGGCTATGGCTACACCTTC. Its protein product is CATITQHGYGYTF.

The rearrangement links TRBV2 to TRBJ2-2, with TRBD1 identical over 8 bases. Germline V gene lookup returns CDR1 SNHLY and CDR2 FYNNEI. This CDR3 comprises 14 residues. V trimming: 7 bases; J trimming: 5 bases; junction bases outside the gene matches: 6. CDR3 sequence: CASKRTGMTGELFF. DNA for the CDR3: TGTGCCAGCAAAAGGACAGGGATGACCGGGGAGCTGTTTTTT.

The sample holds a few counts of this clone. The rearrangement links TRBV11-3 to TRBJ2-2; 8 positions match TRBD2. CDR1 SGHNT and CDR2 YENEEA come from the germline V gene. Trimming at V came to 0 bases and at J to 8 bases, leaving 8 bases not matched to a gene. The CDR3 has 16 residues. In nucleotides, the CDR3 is TGTGCCAGCAGCTTAGAGTCCGGGAGGGCCGCGGGGGAGCTGTTTTTT. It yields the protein CASSLESGRAAGELFF.

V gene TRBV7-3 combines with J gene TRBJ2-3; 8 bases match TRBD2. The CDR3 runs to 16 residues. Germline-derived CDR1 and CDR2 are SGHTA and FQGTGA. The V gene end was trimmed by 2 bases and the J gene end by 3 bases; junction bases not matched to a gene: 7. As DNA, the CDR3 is TGTGCCAGCAGCTTAGCTAGCGGGTTGTCGACAGATACGCAGTATTTT. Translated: CASSLASGLSTDTQYF.

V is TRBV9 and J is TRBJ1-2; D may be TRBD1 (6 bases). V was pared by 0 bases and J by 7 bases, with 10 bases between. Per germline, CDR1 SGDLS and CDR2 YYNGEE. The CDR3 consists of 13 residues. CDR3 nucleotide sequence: TGTGCCAGCAGCGTAGGGGGGGCTTTTGGCTACACCTTC. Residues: CASSVGGAFGYTF.

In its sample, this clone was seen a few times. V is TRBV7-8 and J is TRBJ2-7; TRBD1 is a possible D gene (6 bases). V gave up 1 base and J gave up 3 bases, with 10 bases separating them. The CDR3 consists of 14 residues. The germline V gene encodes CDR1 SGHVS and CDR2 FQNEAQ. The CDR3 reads CASSLVGAIYEQYF. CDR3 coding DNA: TGTGCCAGCAGCTTAGTGGGGGCGATCTACGAGCAGTACTTC.

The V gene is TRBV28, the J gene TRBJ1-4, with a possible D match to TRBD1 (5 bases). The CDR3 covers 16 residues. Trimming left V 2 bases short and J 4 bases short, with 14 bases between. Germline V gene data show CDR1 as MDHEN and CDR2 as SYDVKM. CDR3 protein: CASSLRPGGLNEKLFF. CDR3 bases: TGTGCCAGCAGTTTACGGCCGGGGGGACTTAATGAAAAACTGTTTTTT.

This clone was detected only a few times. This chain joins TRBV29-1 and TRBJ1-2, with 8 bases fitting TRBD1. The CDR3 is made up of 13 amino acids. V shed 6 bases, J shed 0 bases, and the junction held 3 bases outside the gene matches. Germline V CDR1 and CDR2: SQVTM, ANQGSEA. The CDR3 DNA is TGCAGCGTCAGGGGGCTCCCTAACTATGGCTACACCTTC. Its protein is CSVRGLPNYGYTF. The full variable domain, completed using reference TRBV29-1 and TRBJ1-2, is SAVISQKPSRDICQRGTSLTIQCQVDSQVTMMFWYRQQPGQSLTLIATANQGSEATYESGFVIDKFPISRPNLTFSTLTVSNMSPEDSSIYLCSVRGLPNYGYTFGSGTRLTVV.